What follows are 7 T cell receptor beta chains derived from one specimen sequenced in a study of T-cell memory formation after mild COVID-19. TCRdb re-called the 5' RACE reads through MiXCR, storing one row per CDR3 protein. The data hold 65,000 to 90,000 distinct CDR3 sequences, with more than 10% observed a single time. Sequenced sample: PBMCs or a T cell subset sorted from them (not recorded which). The source is a man younger than 35 who had mild COVID-19 (a few samples of this study predate the infection). Cell type and time point are not known.

The V gene is TRBV10-3, the J gene TRBJ2-5, with unresolved D. Germline-derived CDR1 and CDR2 are ENHRY and SYGVKD. The CDR3 sequence is 14 residues long. V lost 0 bases and J lost 5, with 10 bases in between. The CDR3 DNA is TGTGCCATCAGTGAGTCGTCCGCGGCGGAGACCCAGTACTTC. Protein sequence: CAISESSAAETQYF.

The table lists this clonotype with a few counts. The CDR3 loop is CSAAGRDSYEQYF. As DNA, the CDR3 is TGCAGCGCCGCCGGACGGGATTCCTACGAGCAGTACTTC. The chain links TRBV29-1 to TRBJ2-7; possibly TRBD2 for D (5 bases). This CDR3 has 13 amino acids. Germline loops: CDR1 SQVTM, CDR2 ANQGSEA. The ends were cut back, 7 bases at V and 1 base at J, with 14 bases in the middle.

This chain connects TRBV2 to TRBJ1-4; 8 bases map to TRBD1. The ends lost 8 bases at V and 8 bases at J; junction bases unmatched: 13. This CDR3 comprises 15 residues. CDR1 and CDR2 (germline): SNHLY, FYNNEI. The CDR3 bases are TGTGCCAGCTTCGGGGGGACAGGTTATGAAGAAAAACTGTTTTTT. Amino acid sequence: CASFGGTGYEEKLFF.

This clonotype was observed a few times. The chain links TRBV5-1 to TRBJ1-5; TRBD1 matches at 9 bases. The CDR3 is 16 residues long. Looked up from germline, CDR1 is SGHRS and CDR2 is YFSETQ. Trimming cost V 1 base and J 6 bases; bases outside gene matches: 8. CDR3 nucleotide sequence: TGCGCCAGCAGCTTGCTCCCGACAGGGGGGTTTCAGCCCCAGCATTTT. This encodes CASSLLPTGGFQPQHF.

This clonotype showed up just a few times. V gene TRBV7-6 combines with J gene TRBJ2-7, with 7 bases fitting TRBD2. The ends lost 2 bases at V and 8 bases at J; junction bases unmatched: 6. CDR1 and CDR2 (germline): SGHVS, FNYEAQ. This CDR3 has 13 amino acids. Here the CDR3 reads CASSLTGGSKQYV. The CDR3 DNA reads as TGTGCCAGCAGCTTAACCGGGGGGTCAAAGCAGTACGTC.

In its sample, this clonotype was seen a few times. The chain combines TRBV28 with TRBJ2-3, with 11 bases that match TRBD1. The germline V gene encodes CDR1 MDHEN and CDR2 SYDVKM. This CDR3 is built from 19 residues. J was trimmed by 3 bases and V by 3 bases; bases with no gene match: 14. The CDR3 region has the DNA TGTGCCAGCAGTTTTTCAGTTGGGACCGGGACAGGGGGAACAGATACGCAGTATTTT. Protein sequence: CASSFSVGTGTGGTDTQYF.

V gene TRBV7-8 combines with J gene TRBJ2-5; D is unclear. The CDR3 contains 15 residues. Trimming left V 5 bases short and J 2 bases short, with 15 bases between. The germline gives CDR1 SGHVS, CDR2 FQNEAQ. The CDR3 nucleotides are TGTGCCAGCAGCACTTATGACCCCGGGCAAGAGACCCAGTACTTC. Its translation is CASSTYDPGQETQYF.